The clone carrying this TCR beta chain was seen only once. In the original workflow: Amplified reference gene primers provided the basis for estimating nucleated cell counts. The method was immunoSEQ multiplex PCR; TCRdb's version includes in-frame clones alone and lacks a portion of them. D and trimming come from the DNA, and the V and J calls and clone size come from that table. The table includes around 47,000 clones, roughly 91% detected once. There are 13 residues in the CDR3. In germline, CDR1 is SGHRS, CDR2 YFSETQ. The trim removed 5 bases at V and 6 bases at J, leaving 5 bases unmatched. The sample is drawn from a study of blood T cell repertoires in COVID-19. On the study more broadly: T cells, B-cell-depleted T cells, or PBMCs provided the cDNA or gDNA that served as material.

This receptor was identified in a man aged 50-59 years with active COVID-19. The chain joins TRBV5-1 to TRBJ2-3; 8 bases align to TRBD1. Sequenced input: peripheral blood. CDR3 in amino acids: CASSRTGYDTQYF. The DNA of the CDR3 is TGCGCCAGCAGTCGGACAGGGTACGATACGCAGTATTTT.